This TCR beta chain originates from a study of OX40 agonist ivuxolimab in advanced cancers. Sequencing was performed with immunoSEQ multiplex PCR; in TCRdb, only in-frame clones are kept and a portion is missing. The sample holds about 80,000 clones, around four fifths seen once. The ends were cut back, 4 bases at V and 1 base at J, with 19 bases in the middle. CDR1 and CDR2 from the germline V gene are MNHNS and SASEGT. The CDR3 is 17 amino acids. The clonotype was recovered from an adult with an advanced solid tumor such as melanoma, head and neck, liver or kidney cancer. V and J are TRBV6-1 and TRBJ2-5; D not certain. This specimen was CD4+ or CD8+ T cells sorted from blood, taken in a trial of the OX40 agonist ivuxolimab. The CDR3 bases are TGTGCCAGCAGTGCCCTCGGCACCTACTCGCCCCAAGAGACCCAGTACTTC. Its translation is CASSALGTYSPQETQYF.